This T cell receptor (beta chain) was recovered during a study of shared clonotypes between healthy human individuals. The overall study: Per donor, three plates held CD4 naive cells, three held CD4 memory, two held CD8 naive and one held CD8 memory. Study outcomes and limitations: Generation probability values for non-shared clonotypes were lower than those for clonotypes shared by all four donors.

Repertoires were generated with immunoSEQ multiplex PCR, while TCRdb's copy carries only in-frame clones and drops some. This table has roughly 1,600,000 clones, approximately 98.5% appearing once. Germline CDR1 is SGDLS and CDR2 is YYNGEE. This CDR3 region has 16 residues. The germline V and J ends were trimmed by 0 bases and 6 bases, with 16 bases remaining between them. As to this clone: Its antigen is unidentified.

This clonotype originated in a man aged 25-40 years in good health. The genes are TRBV9 and TRBJ2-1; no firm D call. Sequences were obtained from naive CD4+ T cells sorted from blood. Subset reported: CD45RA+ positively selected. DNA for the CDR3: TGTGCCAGCAGCGTAGGGGTGGATCTTAGATCCAATGAGCAGTTCTTC. This gives the protein CASSVGVDLRSNEQFF.